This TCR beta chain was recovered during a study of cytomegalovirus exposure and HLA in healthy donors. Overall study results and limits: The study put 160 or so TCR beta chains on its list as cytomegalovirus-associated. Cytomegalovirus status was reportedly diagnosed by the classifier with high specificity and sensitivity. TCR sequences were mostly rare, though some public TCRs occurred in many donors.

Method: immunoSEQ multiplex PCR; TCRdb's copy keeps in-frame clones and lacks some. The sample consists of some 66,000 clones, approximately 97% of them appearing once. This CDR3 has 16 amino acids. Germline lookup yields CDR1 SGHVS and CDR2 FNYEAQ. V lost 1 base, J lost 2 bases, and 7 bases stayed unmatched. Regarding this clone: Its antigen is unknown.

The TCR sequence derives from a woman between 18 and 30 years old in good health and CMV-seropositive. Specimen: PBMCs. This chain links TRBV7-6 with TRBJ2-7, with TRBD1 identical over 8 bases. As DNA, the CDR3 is TGTGCCAGCAGCTTAGAAGGGACAGGACTAACCTACGAGCAGTACTTC. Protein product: CASSLEGTGLTYEQYF.